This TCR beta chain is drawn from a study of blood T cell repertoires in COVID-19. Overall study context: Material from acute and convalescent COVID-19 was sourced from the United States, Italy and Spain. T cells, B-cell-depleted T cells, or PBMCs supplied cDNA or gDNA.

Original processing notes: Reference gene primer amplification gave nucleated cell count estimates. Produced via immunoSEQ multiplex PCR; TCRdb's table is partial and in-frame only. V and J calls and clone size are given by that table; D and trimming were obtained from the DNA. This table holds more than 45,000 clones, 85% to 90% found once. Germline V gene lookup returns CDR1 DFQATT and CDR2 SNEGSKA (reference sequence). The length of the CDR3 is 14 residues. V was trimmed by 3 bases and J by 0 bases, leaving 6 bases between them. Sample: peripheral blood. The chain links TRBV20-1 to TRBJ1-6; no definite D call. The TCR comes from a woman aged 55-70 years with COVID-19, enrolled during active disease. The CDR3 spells CSASLRSYNSPLHF. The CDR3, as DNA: TGCAGTGCTAGTCTCCGCTCCTATAATTCACCCCTCCACTTT.